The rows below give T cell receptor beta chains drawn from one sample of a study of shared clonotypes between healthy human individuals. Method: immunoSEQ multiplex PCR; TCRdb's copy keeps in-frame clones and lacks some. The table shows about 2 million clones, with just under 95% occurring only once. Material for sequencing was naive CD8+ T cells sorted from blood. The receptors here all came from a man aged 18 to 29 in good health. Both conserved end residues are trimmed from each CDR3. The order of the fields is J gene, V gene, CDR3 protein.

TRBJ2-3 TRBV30 AWSRDRDNTDTQY
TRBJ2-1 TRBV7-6 ASSSAASGTHSYNEQF
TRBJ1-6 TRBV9 ASSNRDRESDSPLH
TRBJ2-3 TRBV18 ASSLSGTKLTDTQY
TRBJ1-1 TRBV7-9 ASSWTSGTEAF
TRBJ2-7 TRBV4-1 AASGGQSSYEQY
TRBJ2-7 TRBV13 ASSLEAPYEQY
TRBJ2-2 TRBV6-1 ASIIRAGYTGELF
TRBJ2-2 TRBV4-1 ASSQVSRTGELF
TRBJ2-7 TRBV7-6 ASSEHRGYEQY
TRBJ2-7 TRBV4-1 ASSPGLAGVYEQY
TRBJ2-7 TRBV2 ASKDSGSYEQY
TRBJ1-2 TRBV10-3 AATGAQANYGYT
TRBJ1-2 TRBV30 AWSFGDGNYGYT
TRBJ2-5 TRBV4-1 ASSQQGQGSQETQY
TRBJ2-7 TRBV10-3 AISERDRGYEQY
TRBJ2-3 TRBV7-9 ASSLVGGTSTDTQY
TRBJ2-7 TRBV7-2 ASSLRGGQSREYEQY
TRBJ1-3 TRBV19 ASSRAGNTIY
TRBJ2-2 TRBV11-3 ASSPRGGDSNTGELF
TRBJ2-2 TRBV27 ASQQLVAPGELF
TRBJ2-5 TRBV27 ASRGQGGRGSSETQY
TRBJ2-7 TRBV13 ASSGTSGGASYEQY